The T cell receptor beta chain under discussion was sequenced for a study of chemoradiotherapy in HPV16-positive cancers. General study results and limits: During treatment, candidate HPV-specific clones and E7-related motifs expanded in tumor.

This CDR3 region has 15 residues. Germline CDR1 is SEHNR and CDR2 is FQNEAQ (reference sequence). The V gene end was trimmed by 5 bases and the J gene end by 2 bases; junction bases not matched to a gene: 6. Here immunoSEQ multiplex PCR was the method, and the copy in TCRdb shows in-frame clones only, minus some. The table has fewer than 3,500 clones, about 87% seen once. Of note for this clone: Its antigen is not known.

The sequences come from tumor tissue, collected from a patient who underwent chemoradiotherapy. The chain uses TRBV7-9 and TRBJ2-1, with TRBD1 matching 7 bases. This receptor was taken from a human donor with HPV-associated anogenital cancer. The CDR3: CASSLRQGTYNEQFF. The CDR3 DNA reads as TGTGCCAGCAGCCTTAGACAGGGAACCTACAATGAGCAGTTCTTC.